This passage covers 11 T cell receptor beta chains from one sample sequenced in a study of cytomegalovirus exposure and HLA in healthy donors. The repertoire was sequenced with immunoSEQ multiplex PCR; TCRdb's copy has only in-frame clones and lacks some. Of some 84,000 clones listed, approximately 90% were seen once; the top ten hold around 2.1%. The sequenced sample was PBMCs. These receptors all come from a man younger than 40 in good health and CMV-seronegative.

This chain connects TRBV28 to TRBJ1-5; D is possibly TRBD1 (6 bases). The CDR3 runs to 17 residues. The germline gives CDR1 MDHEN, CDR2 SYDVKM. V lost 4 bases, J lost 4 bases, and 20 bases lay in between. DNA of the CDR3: TGTGCCAGCAGTTCAGAGGGACACGGGTTTCGAAATCAGCCCCAGCATTTT. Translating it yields CASSSEGHGFRNQPQHF.

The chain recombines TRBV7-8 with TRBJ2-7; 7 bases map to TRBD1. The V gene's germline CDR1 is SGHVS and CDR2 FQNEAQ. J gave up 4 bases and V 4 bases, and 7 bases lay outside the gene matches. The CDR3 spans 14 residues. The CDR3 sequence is CASSYGTVLYEQYF. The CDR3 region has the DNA TGTGCCAGCAGCTATGGGACAGTTCTATACGAGCAGTACTTC.

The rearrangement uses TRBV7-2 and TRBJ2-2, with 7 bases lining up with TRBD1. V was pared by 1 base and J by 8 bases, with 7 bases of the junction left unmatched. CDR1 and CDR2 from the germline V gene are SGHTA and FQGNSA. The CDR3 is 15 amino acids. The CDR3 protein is CASSLEARGSGELFF. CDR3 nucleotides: TGTGCCAGCAGCTTAGAGGCCAGGGGGTCAGGGGAGCTGTTTTTT.

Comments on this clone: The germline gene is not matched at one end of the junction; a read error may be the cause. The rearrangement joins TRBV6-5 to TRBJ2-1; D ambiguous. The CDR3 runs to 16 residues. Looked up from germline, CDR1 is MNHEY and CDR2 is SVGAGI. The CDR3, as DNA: TGTGCCAGCAGCTACTCCACTCCCCGACTCGGTGATGAGCAGTTCTTC. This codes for CASSYSTPRLGDEQFF.

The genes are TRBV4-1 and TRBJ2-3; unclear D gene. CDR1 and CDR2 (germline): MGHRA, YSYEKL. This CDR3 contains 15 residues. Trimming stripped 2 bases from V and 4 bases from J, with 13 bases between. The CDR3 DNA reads TGCGCCAGCAGCCAACTAGGCGCCGGCGCAGATACGCAGTATTTT. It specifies CASSQLGAGADTQYF.

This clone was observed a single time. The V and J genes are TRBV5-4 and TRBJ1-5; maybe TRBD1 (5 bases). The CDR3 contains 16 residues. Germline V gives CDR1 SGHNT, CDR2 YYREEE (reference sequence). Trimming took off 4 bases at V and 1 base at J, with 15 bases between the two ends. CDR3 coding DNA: TGTGCCAGCAGCATGGCAGGGAAAAGGAGCAATCAGCCCCAGCATTTT. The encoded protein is CASSMAGKRSNQPQHF.

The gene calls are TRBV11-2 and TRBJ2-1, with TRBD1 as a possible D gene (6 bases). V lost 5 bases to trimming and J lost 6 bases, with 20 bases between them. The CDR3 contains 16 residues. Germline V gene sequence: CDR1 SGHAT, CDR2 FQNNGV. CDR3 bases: TGTGCCAGCAGCCAAGGGACACCTATTGCTCTCAATGAGCAGTTCTTC. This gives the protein CASSQGTPIALNEQFF.

The CDR3, as DNA: TGTGCCAGTTCACAGAGCAGCAATCAGCCCCAGCATTTT. This translates into CASSQSSNQPQHF. The rearrangement uses TRBV6-4 and TRBJ1-5; unclear D gene. The CDR3 sequence is 13 residues long. The ends were cut back, 9 bases at V and 1 base at J, with 10 bases in the middle. The germline CDR1 and CDR2 sequences are MRHNA and SNTAGT.

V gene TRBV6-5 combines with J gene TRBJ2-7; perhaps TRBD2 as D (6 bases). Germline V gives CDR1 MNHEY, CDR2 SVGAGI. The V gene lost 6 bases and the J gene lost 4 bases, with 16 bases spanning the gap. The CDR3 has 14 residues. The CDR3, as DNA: TGTGCCAGCAGCTCTGACGGGAGTCAGTACGAGCAGTACTTC. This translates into CASSSDGSQYEQYF.

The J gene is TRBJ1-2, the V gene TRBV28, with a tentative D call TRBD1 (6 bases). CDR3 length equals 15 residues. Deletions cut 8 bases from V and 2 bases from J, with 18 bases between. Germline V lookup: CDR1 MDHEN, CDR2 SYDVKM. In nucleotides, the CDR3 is TGTGCCAGCGGCTTAGCGGGGGGGCAGAACTATGGCTACACCTTC. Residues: CASGLAGGQNYGYTF.

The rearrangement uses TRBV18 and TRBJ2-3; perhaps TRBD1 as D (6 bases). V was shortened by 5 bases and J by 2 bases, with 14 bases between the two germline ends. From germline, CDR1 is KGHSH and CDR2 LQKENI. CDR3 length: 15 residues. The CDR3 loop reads CASSYLSGDTDTQYF. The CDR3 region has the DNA TGTGCCAGCTCATATCTTTCAGGGGACACAGATACGCAGTATTTT.